The 11 T cell receptor beta chains below all came from one sample that was sequenced in a study of blood T cells in healthy people across ages. Then a second PCR, running about 7 to 11 cycles, was carried out with a sample-barcoded 5' primer and a J-beta primer mix. MiXCR, run by TCRdb on the 5' RACE reads, gives a single entry per CDR3 protein. The data hold some 880,000 distinct CDR3 sequences, with roughly 40% observed a single time. The sample consisted of blood. These TCRs come from a man in his late teens or twenties in good health.

This clonotype appeared many times. The CDR3 region is CASSLNTGVTDTQYF. The CDR3 nucleotides are TGTGCCAGCAGCTTAAACACAGGGGTCACAGATACGCAGTATTTT. The chain links TRBV7-2 to TRBJ2-3; the match to TRBD1 covers 7 bases. Germline CDR1 SGHTA, CDR2 FQGNSA. The CDR3 extends over 15 amino acids. The trim removed 2 bases at V and 2 bases at J, leaving 4 bases unmatched.

This clonotype was observed a handful of times. This chain uses TRBV2 with TRBJ2-1, with TRBD1 matching 7 bases. The CDR3 totals 13 residues. The V gene's germline CDR1 is SNHLY and CDR2 FYNNEI. Trimming cost V 6 bases and J 5 bases; bases outside gene matches: 4. The CDR3 sequence: CASRTTGNNEQFF. The CDR3 DNA is TGTGCCAGCAGGACGACAGGGAACAATGAGCAGTTCTTC.

V is TRBV7-2 and J is TRBJ2-3; TRBD1 matches at 8 bases. Germline V gene sequence: CDR1 SGHTA, CDR2 FQGNSA. Trimming at V came to 3 bases and at J to 4 bases, leaving 9 bases not matched to a gene. The CDR3 spans 16 residues. CDR3: CASSFTYRGIADTQYF. In DNA, the CDR3 is TGTGCCAGCAGCTTTACCTACAGGGGGATCGCAGATACGCAGTATTTT.

Points on this clonotype: A read error may account for a junction end that differs from germline. CDR3 nucleotide sequence: TGTGCCAGCAGCCCATGGAACCCCGGCCGGGATGGCAACACCTTC. Amino acid sequence: CASSPWNPGRDGNTF. This chain joins TRBV7-9 and TRBJ1-2; the D is unclear. This CDR3 has 15 residues. Per germline, CDR1 SEHNR and CDR2 FQNEAQ (reference sequence).

The rearrangement uses TRBV6-2 or TRBV6-3 and TRBJ1-5, with a weak D call TRBD1 (5 bases). Trimming pared 7 bases from V and 0 bases from J, leaving 13 bases between. CDR1 and CDR2 (germline): MNHEY, SVGEGT. The CDR3 is 15 amino acids. The CDR3 DNA sequence: TGTGCCAGCATTGGGACGTTCAATAGCAATCAGCCCCAGCATTTT. Residues: CASIGTFNSNQPQHF.

Many counts were recorded for this clonotype. The chain combines TRBV5-6 with TRBJ2-4; TRBD2 might be the D (6 bases). Germline CDR1 is SGHDT and CDR2 is YYEEEE. With 0 bases removed from V and 13 bases from J, the gap between germline ends came to 14 bases. The CDR3 consists of 13 residues. CDR3 region: CASSLDMGRGQYF. CDR3 bases: TGTGCCAGCAGCTTGGACATGGGTCGGGGGCAGTACTTC.

In its sample, this clonotype was seen a few times. J is TRBJ2-3 and V is TRBV30, with D unresolved. Looked up from germline, CDR1 is GTSNPN and CDR2 is SVGIG (reference sequence). The CDR3 loop spans 12 amino acids. V was shortened by 3 bases and J by 3 bases, with 7 bases between the two germline ends. CDR3 nucleotides: TGTGCCTGGAGCGGACGGACAGATACGCAGTATTTT. This codes for CAWSGRTDTQYF. The complete variable domain, with remaining parts taken from reference TRBV30 and TRBJ2-3, reads SQTIHQWPATLVQPVGSPLSLECTVEGTSNPNLYWYRQAAGRGLQLLFYSVGIGQISSEVPQNLSASRPQDRQFILSSKKLLLSDSGFYLCAWSGRTDTQYFGPGTRLTVL.

The V call is TRBV7-9, the J call TRBJ1-1; 9 bases are a match to TRBD1. Germline V gene data show CDR1 as SEHNR and CDR2 as FQNEAQ (reference sequence). V gave up 5 bases and J gave up 4 bases; unmatched junction bases: 8. The CDR3 spans 15 residues. For the CDR3, the DNA is TGTGCCAGCAGCCAAGCACAGGGGGCCCTCACTGAAGCTTTCTTT. Residues: CASSQAQGALTEAFF.

With regard to this clonotype: This may be a read error, as it is one base from a much larger clone. This sequence joins TRBV12-3 or TRBV12-4 and TRBJ1-2; D may be TRBD1 (6 bases). This CDR3 is 12 amino acids long. Trimming shortened V by 8 bases and J by 12 bases, and 19 bases separated the two germline ends. CDR3 DNA sequence: TGTGCCAGCGGATTATCCGGGGGGGGCCACACCTTC. Residues: CASGLSGGGHTF.

The V gene is TRBV18, the J gene TRBJ2-3; 10 positions match TRBD2. V lost 3 bases, J lost 3 bases, and 6 bases stayed unmatched. Germline loops: CDR1 KGHSH, CDR2 LQKENI. The CDR3 totals 16 residues. The DNA for the CDR3 is TGTGCCAGCTCACCCAGCGGGACTAGCGCAACAGATACGCAGTATTTT. Translated, it gives CASSPSGTSATDTQYF.

The rearrangement links TRBV11-3 to TRBJ2-4; D is perhaps TRBD1 (6 bases). The J call may be wrong; the DNA end is better matched by TRBJ2-7. The CDR3 runs 13 residues. Germline V lookup: CDR1 SGHNT, CDR2 YENEEA. DNA of the CDR3: TGTGCCAGCAGCGATAACAGGGAATACGAGCAGTACTTC. Translation: CASSDNREYEQYF.